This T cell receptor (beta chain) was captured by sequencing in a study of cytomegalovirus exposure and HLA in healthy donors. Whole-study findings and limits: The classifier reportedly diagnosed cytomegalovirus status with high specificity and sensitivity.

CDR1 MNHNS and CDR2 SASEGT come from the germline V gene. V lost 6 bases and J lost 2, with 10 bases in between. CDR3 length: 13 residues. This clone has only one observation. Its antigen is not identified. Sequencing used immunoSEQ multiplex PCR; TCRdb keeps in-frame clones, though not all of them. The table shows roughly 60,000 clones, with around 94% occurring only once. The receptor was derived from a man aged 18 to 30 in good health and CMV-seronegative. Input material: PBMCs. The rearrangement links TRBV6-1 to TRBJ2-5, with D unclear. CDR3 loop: CASRVLLQETQYF. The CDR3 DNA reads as TGTGCCAGCAGAGTACTGCTGCAAGAGACCCAGTACTTC.